The sequence of this TCR beta chain was determined in a study of control samples from healthy donors and cancer patients. Profiling relied on immunoSEQ multiplex PCR, and the TCRdb table lists in-frame clones only, not all of them. The sample lists some 74,000 clones; 70% to 90% were seen once. This CDR3 has 15 residues. The germline V gene encodes CDR1 LNHDA and CDR2 SQIVND (reference sequence). The J segment lost 4 bases and the V segment lost 8 bases, leaving 11 bases of the junction unmatched. V is TRBV19 and J is TRBJ2-1; 7 nucleotides agree with TRBD1. Sequenced: blood. The clonotype comes from a woman aged 50 to 60 in good health. DNA of the CDR3: TGTGCCAGTCGGCCCCCGGGACAGTTTTACAATGAGCAGTTCTTC. It yields the protein CASRPPGQFYNEQFF.